Reported below is one TCR beta chain. This sample was taken from a study of blood T cell repertoires in COVID-19. At the level of the study: PBMCs, B-cell-depleted T cells, or T cells were the source of the cDNA or gDNA that made up the material.

Measured with immunoSEQ multiplex PCR; TCRdb has only the in-frame clones, and not every one. Among about 260,000 clones listed, more than 90% were seen once. Trimming cost V 5 bases and J 1 base, with 8 bases left between them. The CDR3 is made up of 13 amino acids. CDR1 is LNHNV, CDR2 YYDKDF, per germline (reference sequence). The chain uses TRBV15 and TRBJ2-5; a weak D match, TRBD1 (5 bases). This sequence was found in a young adult with COVID-19, enrolled during active disease. Sequencing was carried out using peripheral blood. The DNA for the CDR3 is TGTGCCACCAGCGTAACAGGCCAAGAGACCCAGTACTTC. Translated, it gives CATSVTGQETQYF. The full variable domain, with the rest looked up from reference TRBV15 and TRBJ2-5, is DAMVIQNPRYQVTQFGKPVTLSCSQTLNHNVMYWYQQKSSQAPKLLFHYYDKDFNNEADTPDNFQSRRPNTSFCFLDIRSPGLGDTAMYLCATSVTGQETQYFGPGTRLLVL.